This T cell receptor beta chain was retrieved from a study of blood T cell repertoires in COVID-19. Per the original methods: How many nucleated cells were present was estimated from reference gene primer amplification. The method was immunoSEQ multiplex PCR; TCRdb's version includes in-frame clones alone and lacks a portion of them. V and J calls and clone size are copied from that table; D and trimming were computed from the DNA. The data show about 24,000 clones, just over 85% seen once. The CDR3 runs to 13 residues. V shed 6 bases and J 7 bases; nucleotides not matched to a gene: 8. CDR1 is LGHDT and CDR2 is YNNKEL in the germline V gene (reference sequence).

The chain has TRBV3-1 (or the pseudogene TRBV3-2) and TRBJ2-7, with 8 bases aligning to TRBD2. The sequenced sample was peripheral blood. The TCR comes from a woman of 80 years or more with active or convalescent COVID-19. CDR3 coding DNA: TGTGCCAGCAGGGTCACTAGCGGCGGTGAGCAGTACTTC. Residues: CASRVTSGGEQYF.